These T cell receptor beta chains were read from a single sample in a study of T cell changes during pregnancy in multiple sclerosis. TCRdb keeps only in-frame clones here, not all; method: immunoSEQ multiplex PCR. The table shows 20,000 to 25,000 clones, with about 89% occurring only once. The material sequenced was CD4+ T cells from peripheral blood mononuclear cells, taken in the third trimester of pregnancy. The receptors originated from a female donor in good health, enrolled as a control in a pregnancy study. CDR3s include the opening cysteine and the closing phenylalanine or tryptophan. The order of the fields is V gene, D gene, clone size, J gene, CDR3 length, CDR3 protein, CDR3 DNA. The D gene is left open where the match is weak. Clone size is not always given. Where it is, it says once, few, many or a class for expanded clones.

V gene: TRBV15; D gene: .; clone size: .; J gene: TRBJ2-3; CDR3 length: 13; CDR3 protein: CATSSVGWDTQYF; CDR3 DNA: TGTGCCACCAGCAGCGTCGGTTGGGATACGCAGTATTTT
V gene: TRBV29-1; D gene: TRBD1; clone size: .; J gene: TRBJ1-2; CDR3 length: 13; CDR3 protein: CSAGDREINGYTF; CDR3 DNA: TGCAGCGCTGGAGACAGGGAAATTAATGGCTACACCTTC
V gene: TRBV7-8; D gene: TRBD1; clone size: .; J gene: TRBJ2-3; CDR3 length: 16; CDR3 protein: CASSLVSDRVKDTQYF; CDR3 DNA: TGTGCCAGCAGCTTAGTTTCGGACAGGGTAAAGGATACGCAGTATTTT
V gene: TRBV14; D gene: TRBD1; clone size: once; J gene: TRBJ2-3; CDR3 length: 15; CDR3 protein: CASSQAGTDTDTQYF; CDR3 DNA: TGTGCCAGCAGCCAAGCCGGGACAGACACAGATACGCAGTATTTT
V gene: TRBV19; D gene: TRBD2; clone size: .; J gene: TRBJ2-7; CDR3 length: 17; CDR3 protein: CASRRDGTSGNTYEQYF; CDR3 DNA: TGTGCCAGTAGACGAGACGGGACTAGCGGGAACACCTACGAGCAGTACTTC
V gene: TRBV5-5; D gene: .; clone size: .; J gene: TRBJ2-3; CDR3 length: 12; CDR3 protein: CASSYNTDTQYF; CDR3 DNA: TGTGCCAGCAGCTATAACACAGATACGCAGTATTTT
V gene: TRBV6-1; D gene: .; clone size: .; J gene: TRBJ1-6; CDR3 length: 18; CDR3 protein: CASSVGRSGSSYNSPLHF; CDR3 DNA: TGTGCCAGCAGTGTCGGCAGATCGGGAAGCTCCTATAATTCACCCCTCCACTTT
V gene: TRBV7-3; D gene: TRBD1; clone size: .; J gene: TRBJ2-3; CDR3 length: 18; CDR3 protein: CASSLGQGASSLADTQYF; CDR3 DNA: TGTGCCAGCAGCTTAGGACAGGGGGCGAGTTCGTTGGCAGATACGCAGTATTTT
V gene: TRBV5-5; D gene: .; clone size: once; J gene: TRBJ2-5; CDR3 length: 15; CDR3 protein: CASSLRRDFQETQYF; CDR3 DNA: TGTGCCAGCAGCTTACGCCGGGACTTTCAAGAGACCCAGTACTTC
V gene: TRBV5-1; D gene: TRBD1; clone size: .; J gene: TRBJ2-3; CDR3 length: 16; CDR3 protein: CASSSGDRGQADTQYF; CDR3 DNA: TGCGCCAGCAGCTCCGGGGACAGGGGACAGGCAGATACGCAGTATTTT
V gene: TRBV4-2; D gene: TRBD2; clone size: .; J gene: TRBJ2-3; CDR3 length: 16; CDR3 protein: CASSPRTSGTADTQYF; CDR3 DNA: TGTGCCAGCAGCCCCCGGACTAGCGGGACGGCAGATACGCAGTATTTT
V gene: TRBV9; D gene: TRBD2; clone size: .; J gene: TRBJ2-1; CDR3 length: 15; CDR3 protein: CASSILAEHYNEQFF; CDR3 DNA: TGTGCCAGCAGCATACTAGCGGAGCATTACAATGAGCAGTTCTTC
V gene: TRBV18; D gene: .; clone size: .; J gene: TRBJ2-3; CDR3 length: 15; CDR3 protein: CASSPPGLFTDTQYF; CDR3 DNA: TGTGCCAGCTCACCACCGGGACTCTTCACAGATACGCAGTATTTT
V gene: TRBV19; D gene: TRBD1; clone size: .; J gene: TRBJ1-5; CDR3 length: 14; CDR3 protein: CASTSGQGVAPQHF; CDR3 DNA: TGTGCCAGTACCTCGGGACAGGGGGTCGCGCCCCAGCATTTT
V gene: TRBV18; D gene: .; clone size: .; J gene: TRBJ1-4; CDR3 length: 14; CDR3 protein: CASSPVGVGEKLFF; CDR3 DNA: TGTGCCAGCTCACCGGTGGGAGTTGGTGAAAAACTGTTTTTT
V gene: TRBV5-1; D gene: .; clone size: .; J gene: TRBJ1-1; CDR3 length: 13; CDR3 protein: CASSETTNTEAFF; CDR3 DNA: TGCGCCAGCAGCGAGACAACGAACACTGAAGCTTTCTTT
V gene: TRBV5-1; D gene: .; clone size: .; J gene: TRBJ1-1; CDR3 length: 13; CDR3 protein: CASRPVQNTEAFF; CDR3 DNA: TGCGCCAGCAGGCCCGTACAGAACACTGAAGCTTTCTTT
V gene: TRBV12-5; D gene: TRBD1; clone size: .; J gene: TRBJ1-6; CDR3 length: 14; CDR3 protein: CASGLDRGVSPLHF; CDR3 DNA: TGTGCTAGTGGTTTGGACAGGGGGGTCTCACCCCTCCACTTT
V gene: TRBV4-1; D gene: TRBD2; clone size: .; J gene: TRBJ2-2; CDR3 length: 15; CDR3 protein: CASSLSGGNTGELFF; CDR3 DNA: TGCGCCAGCAGCCTTAGCGGGGGGAACACCGGGGAGCTGTTTTTT
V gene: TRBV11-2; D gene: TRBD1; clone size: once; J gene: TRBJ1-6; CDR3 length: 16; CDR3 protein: CASSPTGGSYNSPLHF; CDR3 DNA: TGTGCCAGCAGCCCCACAGGGGGCTCCTATAATTCACCCCTCCACTTT
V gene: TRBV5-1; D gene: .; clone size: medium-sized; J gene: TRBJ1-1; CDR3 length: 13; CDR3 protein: CASSSGQNTEAFF; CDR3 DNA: TGCGCCAGCAGCTCGGGACAAAACACTGAAGCTTTCTTT
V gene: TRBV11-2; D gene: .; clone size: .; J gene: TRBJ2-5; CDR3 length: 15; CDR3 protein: CASSPEQGGQETQYF; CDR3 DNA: TGTGCCAGCAGCCCTGAACAGGGGGGGCAAGAGACCCAGTACTTC